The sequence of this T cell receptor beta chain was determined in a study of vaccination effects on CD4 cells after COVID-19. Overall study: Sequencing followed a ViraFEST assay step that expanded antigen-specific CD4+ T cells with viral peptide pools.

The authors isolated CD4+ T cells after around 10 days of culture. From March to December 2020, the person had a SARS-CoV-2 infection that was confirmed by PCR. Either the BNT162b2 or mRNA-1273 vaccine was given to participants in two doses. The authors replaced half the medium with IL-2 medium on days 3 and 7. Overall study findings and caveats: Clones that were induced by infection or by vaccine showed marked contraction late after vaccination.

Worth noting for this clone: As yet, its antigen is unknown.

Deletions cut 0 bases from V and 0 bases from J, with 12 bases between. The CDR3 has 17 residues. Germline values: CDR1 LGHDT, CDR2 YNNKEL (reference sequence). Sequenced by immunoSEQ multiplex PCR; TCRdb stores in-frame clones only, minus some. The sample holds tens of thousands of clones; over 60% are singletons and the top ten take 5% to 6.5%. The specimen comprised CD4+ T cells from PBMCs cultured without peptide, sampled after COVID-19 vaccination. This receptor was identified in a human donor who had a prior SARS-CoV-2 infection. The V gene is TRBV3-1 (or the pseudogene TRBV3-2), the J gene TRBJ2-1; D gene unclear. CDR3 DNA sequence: TGTGCCAGCAGCCAAGATGGAGCAGCACACTCCTACAATGAGCAGTTCTTC. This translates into CASSQDGAAHSYNEQFF.